Listed below are T cell receptor beta chains from one sample, sequenced in a study of beta chain features in type 1 diabetes. The data were produced by immunoSEQ multiplex PCR, yet TCRdb's version contains in-frame clones alone and is incomplete. The table includes about 400,000 clones, around an eighth detected once. The sample taken for sequencing was naive CD4+ T cells from blood. These receptors were collected from a man younger than 35 in good health. Both conserved end residues are part of each CDR3. The order of the fields is V gene, J gene, CDR3 length, D gene, clone size, CDR3 DNA, CDR3 protein. The D gene is left open where the match is weak. Not all rows give a size; the values are once, few, many and, for expanded clones, a class.

V gene: TRBV4-1; J gene: TRBJ2-3; CDR3 length: 12; D gene: TRBD1; clone size: .; CDR3 DNA: TGCGCCAGCAGCCGGACAGGGGGCATTGAGTATTTT; CDR3 protein: CASSRTGGIEYF
V gene: TRBV7-9; J gene: TRBJ2-7; CDR3 length: 17; D gene: .; clone size: few; CDR3 DNA: TGTGCCAGCAGCCGCTCCTCAATAGTAGAATCGACCTACGAGCAGTACTTC; CDR3 protein: CASSRSSIVESTYEQYF
V gene: TRBV30; J gene: TRBJ2-1; CDR3 length: 14; D gene: .; clone size: few; CDR3 DNA: TGTGCCTGGACTCGGGACACCTTTTACAATGAGCAGTTCTTC; CDR3 protein: CAWTRDTFYNEQFF
V gene: TRBV30; J gene: TRBJ1-1; CDR3 length: 14; D gene: TRBD1; clone size: few; CDR3 DNA: TGTGCCTGGAAGTCCCGACAGGGGGACACTGAAGCTTTCTTT; CDR3 protein: CAWKSRQGDTEAFF
V gene: TRBV5-1; J gene: TRBJ2-7; CDR3 length: 15; D gene: TRBD1; clone size: .; CDR3 DNA: TGCGCCAGCAGCGGGGGACAGGGGGCTTTCGACGAGCAGTACTTC; CDR3 protein: CASSGGQGAFDEQYF
V gene: TRBV11-2; J gene: TRBJ2-4; CDR3 length: 16; D gene: TRBD1; clone size: .; CDR3 DNA: TGTGCCAGCAGCTTAGTAAGGGGGCCAGCCAAAAACATTCAGTACTTC; CDR3 protein: CASSLVRGPAKNIQYF
V gene: TRBV7-2; J gene: TRBJ1-2; CDR3 length: 15; D gene: TRBD1; clone size: few; CDR3 DNA: TGTGCCAGCAGCCAAAACTACAGGGGGAACTATGGCTACACCTTC; CDR3 protein: CASSQNYRGNYGYTF
V gene: TRBV6-6; J gene: TRBJ2-5; CDR3 length: 14; D gene: TRBD2; clone size: .; CDR3 DNA: TGTGCCAGCAGTTCCCCAGCGGGAGTAGAGACCCAGTACTTC; CDR3 protein: CASSSPAGVETQYF
V gene: TRBV5-1; J gene: TRBJ1-2; CDR3 length: 15; D gene: .; clone size: .; CDR3 DNA: TGCGCCAGCAGCTTAGGAAGGACAGCTAACTATGGCTACACCTTC; CDR3 protein: CASSLGRTANYGYTF
V gene: TRBV5-5; J gene: TRBJ1-1; CDR3 length: 16; D gene: .; clone size: .; CDR3 DNA: TGTGCCAGCAGCTTCGTTACACAGGGTTTGAACACTGAAGCTTTCTTT; CDR3 protein: CASSFVTQGLNTEAFF
V gene: TRBV5-4; J gene: TRBJ2-3; CDR3 length: 14; D gene: .; clone size: few; CDR3 DNA: TGTGCCAGCAGCTTACAGGGATCCAGGGATACGCAGTATTTT; CDR3 protein: CASSLQGSRDTQYF
V gene: TRBV28; J gene: TRBJ1-2; CDR3 length: 13; D gene: .; clone size: .; CDR3 DNA: TGTGCCAGTAAAATGGACACAGACTATGGCTACACCTTC; CDR3 protein: CASKMDTDYGYTF
V gene: TRBV7-3; J gene: TRBJ1-1; CDR3 length: 12; D gene: .; clone size: .; CDR3 DNA: TGTGCCAGCAGCCGAGGGAGTTATGAAGCTTTCTTT; CDR3 protein: CASSRGSYEAFF
V gene: TRBV20-1; J gene: TRBJ1-1; CDR3 length: 11; D gene: .; clone size: few; CDR3 DNA: TGCAGTGCTAGAGAGGGGCCAGGGGCTTTCTTT; CDR3 protein: CSAREGPGAFF
V gene: TRBV7-3; J gene: TRBJ2-7; CDR3 length: 15; D gene: TRBD2; clone size: .; CDR3 DNA: TGTGCCAGCAGCGAGGGGACTAGCGGGAGAGGCGAGCAGTACTTC; CDR3 protein: CASSEGTSGRGEQYF
V gene: TRBV7-3; J gene: TRBJ2-2; CDR3 length: 16; D gene: TRBD1; clone size: .; CDR3 DNA: TGTGCCAGCAGCCCTCGGACAGGGGGCAACACCGGGGAGCTGTTTTTT; CDR3 protein: CASSPRTGGNTGELFF
V gene: TRBV28; J gene: TRBJ2-2; CDR3 length: 16; D gene: TRBD1; clone size: .; CDR3 DNA: TGTGCCAGCAGTGTCCATCAGGGGGCGCGCCCCGGGGAGCTGTTTTTT; CDR3 protein: CASSVHQGARPGELFF
V gene: TRBV5-1; J gene: TRBJ2-3; CDR3 length: 14; D gene: .; clone size: .; CDR3 DNA: TGCGCCAGCAGCTTGGCCAGGACTACAGATACGCAGTATTTT; CDR3 protein: CASSLARTTDTQYF
V gene: TRBV5-4; J gene: TRBJ2-1; CDR3 length: 15; D gene: TRBD1; clone size: .; CDR3 DNA: TGTGCCAGCAGCGTCTGGACAGGGGGCTTTAATGAGCAGTTCTTC; CDR3 protein: CASSVWTGGFNEQFF
V gene: TRBV28; J gene: TRBJ1-2; CDR3 length: 15; D gene: .; clone size: once; CDR3 DNA: TGTGCCAGCCGAGGTAATGCAGGGGATCACTATGGCTACACCTTC; CDR3 protein: CASRGNAGDHYGYTF
V gene: TRBV15; J gene: TRBJ2-3; CDR3 length: 15; D gene: .; clone size: .; CDR3 DNA: TGTGCCACCAGCAGAGATGGGGCACGCACAGATACGCAGTATTTT; CDR3 protein: CATSRDGARTDTQYF
V gene: TRBV4-1; J gene: TRBJ2-6; CDR3 length: 17; D gene: TRBD2; clone size: .; CDR3 DNA: TGCGCCAGCAGCCAACTAGCGGGAGCCTCTGGGGCCAACGTCCTGACTTTC; CDR3 protein: CASSQLAGASGANVLTF
V gene: TRBV9; J gene: TRBJ2-6; CDR3 length: 17; D gene: .; clone size: .; CDR3 DNA: TGTGCCAGCAGCGTAGCTACGGGAGTCTCTGGGGCCAACGTCCTGACTTTC; CDR3 protein: CASSVATGVSGANVLTF
V gene: TRBV6-1; J gene: TRBJ1-1; CDR3 length: 13; D gene: .; clone size: .; CDR3 DNA: TGTGCCAGCAGCCTCGGGAGTCAAACTGAAGCTTTCTTT; CDR3 protein: CASSLGSQTEAFF
V gene: TRBV18; J gene: TRBJ2-3; CDR3 length: 14; D gene: .; clone size: .; CDR3 DNA: TGTGCCAGCTCATCCGGACTGAACACAGATACGCAGTATTTT; CDR3 protein: CASSSGLNTDTQYF
V gene: TRBV2; J gene: TRBJ2-5; CDR3 length: 14; D gene: .; clone size: .; CDR3 DNA: TGTGCCAGCAGTGAGTCGCCAGGACAAGAGACCCAGTACTTC; CDR3 protein: CASSESPGQETQYF
V gene: TRBV19; J gene: TRBJ1-4; CDR3 length: 15; D gene: .; clone size: .; CDR3 DNA: TGTGCCAGTAGTACCAACAGGGCCAGTGTTGAAAAACTGTTTTTT; CDR3 protein: CASSTNRASVEKLFF
V gene: TRBV9; J gene: TRBJ1-4; CDR3 length: 14; D gene: TRBD1; clone size: .; CDR3 DNA: TGTGCCAGCAGCGCGCAAGACAGGGCTGAAAAACTGTTTTTT; CDR3 protein: CASSAQDRAEKLFF
V gene: TRBV18; J gene: TRBJ2-3; CDR3 length: 15; D gene: .; clone size: few; CDR3 DNA: TGTGCCAGCTCACCACGTAGCGAGGGCACAGATACGCAGTATTTT; CDR3 protein: CASSPRSEGTDTQYF
V gene: TRBV28; J gene: TRBJ2-1; CDR3 length: 12; D gene: .; clone size: few; CDR3 DNA: TGTGCCAGCAAGAGCGGAAACAATGAGCAGTTCTTC; CDR3 protein: CASKSGNNEQFF
V gene: TRBV7-2; J gene: TRBJ2-7; CDR3 length: 15; D gene: .; clone size: .; CDR3 DNA: TGTGCCAGCAGCCCCCGGCAGGGCAGGAGTTACGAGCAGTACTTC; CDR3 protein: CASSPRQGRSYEQYF
V gene: TRBV29-1; J gene: TRBJ2-2; CDR3 length: 12; D gene: .; clone size: few; CDR3 DNA: TGCAGCGTTGACCAGGGTCCCGGGGAGCTGTTTTTT; CDR3 protein: CSVDQGPGELFF